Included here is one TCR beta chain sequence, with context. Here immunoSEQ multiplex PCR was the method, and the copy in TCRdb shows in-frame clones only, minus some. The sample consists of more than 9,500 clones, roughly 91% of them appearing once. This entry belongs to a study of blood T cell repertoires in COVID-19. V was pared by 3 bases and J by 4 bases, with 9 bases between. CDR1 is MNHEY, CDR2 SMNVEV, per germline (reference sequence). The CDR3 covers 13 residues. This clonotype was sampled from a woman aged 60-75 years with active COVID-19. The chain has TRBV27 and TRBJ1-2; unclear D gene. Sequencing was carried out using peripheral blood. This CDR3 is CASSFSRGYGYTF. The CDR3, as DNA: TGTGCCAGCAGTTTCTCCAGAGGCTATGGCTACACCTTC.